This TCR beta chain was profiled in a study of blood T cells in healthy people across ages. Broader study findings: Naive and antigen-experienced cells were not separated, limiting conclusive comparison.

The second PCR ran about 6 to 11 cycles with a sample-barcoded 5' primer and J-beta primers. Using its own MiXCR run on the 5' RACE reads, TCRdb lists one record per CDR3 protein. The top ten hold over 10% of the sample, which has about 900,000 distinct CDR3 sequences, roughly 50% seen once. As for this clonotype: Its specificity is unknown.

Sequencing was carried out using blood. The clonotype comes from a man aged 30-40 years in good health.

The chain's CDR3 is CASSTDKYGYTF. The CDR3 DNA follows: TGTGCCAGCAGTACGGACAAGTATGGCTACACCTTC. The chain carries TRBV2 and TRBJ1-2, with a weak D call TRBD1 (5 bases). The V gene's germline CDR1 is SNHLY and CDR2 FYNNEI. CDR3 length: 12 amino acids. Trimming shortened V by 5 bases and J by 5 bases, and 9 bases separated the two germline ends. Variable domain in full (rest from reference TRBV2 and TRBJ1-2): EPEVTQTPSHQVTQMGQEVILRCVPISNHLYFYWYRQILGQKVEFLVSFYNNEISEKSEIFDDQFSVERPDGSNFTLKIRSTKLEDSAMYFCASSTDKYGYTFGSGTRLTVV.